This T cell receptor beta chain is drawn from a study of cytomegalovirus exposure and HLA in healthy donors. Turning to this clone: What it recognizes is unknown.

The PCR had 60 Vbeta and 13 Jbeta primers. Clones were read by immunoSEQ multiplex PCR, and TCRdb kept only the in-frame ones, dropping some. The data show some 150,000 clones, approximately 79% seen once. Findings and limits, study-wide: Among the most significant clusters, several appeared linked to common viral pathogens in a later analysis.

The sequencing sample was made of PBMCs. The TCR comes from a woman in her twenties or thirties in good health and CMV-seronegative.

In DNA, the CDR3 is TGTGCCAGCAGCTTGTTTACTTCTAACTATGGCTACACCTTC. Translating gives CASSLFTSNYGYTF. The V and J genes are TRBV7-2 and TRBJ1-2; unclear D gene. CDR3 length: 14 amino acids. Germline loops: CDR1 SGHTA, CDR2 FQGNSA. Trimming took 3 bases from V and 0 from J, leaving 8 bases between them.